A single sample is the source of the 25 T cell receptor beta chains below, sequenced in a study of T-cell memory formation after mild COVID-19. Each CDR3 protein gets one entry after TCRdb re-called the 5' RACE reads with MiXCR. This table holds approximately 250,000 distinct CDR3 sequences, roughly 17% found once. Sample: PBMCs or a T cell subset sorted from them (not recorded which). Receptors were obtained from a young man who had mild COVID-19 (a few samples of this study predate the infection). Cell type and time point are not known.

This chain links TRBV27 with TRBJ2-7; D call uncertain. The CDR3 runs to 13 residues. Germline CDR1 and CDR2: MNHEY and SMNVEV (reference sequence). V lost 3 bases and J lost 3, with 9 bases in between. For the CDR3, the DNA is TGTGCCAGCAGTTTTTATCCCAACTACGAGCAGTACTTC. This gives the protein CASSFYPNYEQYF.

This clonotype showed up many times. J is TRBJ2-1 and V is TRBV6-1, with 7 positions matching TRBD2. The germline gives CDR1 MNHNS, CDR2 SASEGT. J gave up 2 bases and V 6 bases, and 13 bases lay outside the gene matches. CDR3 length equals 17 residues. The CDR3: CASRGIASGTTYNEQFF. The CDR3 coding sequence is TGTGCCAGCAGAGGAATTGCCAGCGGGACGACCTACAATGAGCAGTTCTTC.

This clonotype was observed a handful of times. The genes are TRBV4-2 and TRBJ2-1; 15 bases fit TRBD2. V dropped 0 bases and J dropped 2; count of bases not matched to a gene: 2. Per the germline V gene, CDR1 is LGHNA and CDR2 is YNFKEQ. The CDR3 runs 18 residues. In DNA, the CDR3 is TGTGCCAGCAGCCAAGATGGACTAGCGGGGGGGCCCTACAATGAGCAGTTCTTC. Amino acids: CASSQDGLAGGPYNEQFF.

This chain connects TRBV9 to TRBJ1-4; 8 bases align to TRBD1. V lost 3 bases and J lost 7; bases outside the gene matches: 2. The germline V gene has CDR1 SGDLS and CDR2 YYNGEE. The CDR3 runs 13 residues. DNA of the CDR3: TGTGCCAGCAGCGGACAGGGGTTTGAAAAACTGTTTTTT. Protein product: CASSGQGFEKLFF.

The chain uses TRBV18 and TRBJ1-3; D gene ambiguous. Germline CDR1 reads KGHSH; CDR2 reads LQKENI. V lost 2 bases and J 0 bases, leaving 11 bases between the germline ends. CDR3 length: 16 amino acids. The CDR3 coding sequence is TGTGCCAGCTCACCAAGCGACGGCGGCTCTGGAAACACCATATATTTT. Its translation: CASSPSDGGSGNTIYF.

This clonotype was counted between two and nine times. The gene calls are TRBV7-3 and TRBJ2-1; D might be TRBD2 (7 bases). Between the trimmed V and J ends, which lost 5 bases and 6 bases, there was a span of 17 bases. Germline V lookup: CDR1 SGHTA, CDR2 FQGTGA. This CDR3 spans 15 amino acids. The CDR3 protein is CASSQLGGGSNEQFF. The CDR3 DNA reads as TGTGCCAGCAGCCAACTTGGCGGGGGCTCCAATGAGCAGTTCTTC.

The genes are TRBV6-2 or TRBV6-3 and TRBJ2-7, with D hard to call. Between the trimmed V and J ends, which lost 4 bases and 0 bases, there was a span of 13 bases. CDR3 length: 15 amino acids. Per germline, CDR1 MNHEY and CDR2 SVGEGT. In DNA form, the CDR3 reads TGTGCCAGCAGTTCCCCGACGATGAGCTCCTACGAGCAGTACTTC. Translation: CASSSPTMSSYEQYF.

This sequence joins TRBV19 and TRBJ2-1; TRBD2 matches at 11 bases. This CDR3 is built from 17 residues. The J segment lost 2 bases and the V segment lost 3 bases, leaving 6 bases of the junction unmatched. The germline CDR1 and CDR2 sequences are LNHDA and SQIVND (reference sequence). The CDR3 spells CASSITSGGHTYNEQFF. The CDR3, as DNA: TGTGCCAGTAGTATCACTAGCGGGGGCCATACCTACAATGAGCAGTTCTTC.

This clonotype was seen repeatedly, ten times or more. The chain carries TRBV4-1 and TRBJ2-3; D tentatively fits TRBD1 or TRBD2 (5 bases each). The V end was cut by 6 bases, the J end by 1 base, with 11 bases between. Germline CDR1 MGHRA, CDR2 YSYEKL. The CDR3 covers 14 residues. CDR3 sequence (DNA): TGCGCCAGCAGTACTGGGGGAGGCACAGATACGCAGTATTTT. It codes for CASSTGGGTDTQYF.

This clonotype was found many times. The chain links TRBV12-3 or TRBV12-4 to TRBJ2-7, with 8 bases matching TRBD1. V shed 6 bases and J 5 bases; nucleotides not matched to a gene: 15. CDR3 size: 16 residues. CDR3 sequence reads: CASRRGQGAEIDEQYF. In DNA form, the CDR3 reads TGTGCCAGCAGACGAGGTCAGGGGGCAGAAATCGACGAGCAGTACTTC.

The chain couples TRBV12-3 or TRBV12-4 to TRBJ1-5; D is possibly TRBD1 (5 bases). The V end lost 5 bases, the J end lost 0 bases, and 11 bases lay between the germline ends. CDR3 length equals 15 residues. CDR3 DNA sequence: TGTGCCAGCAGTGACAGAGCCAATAGCAATCAGCCCCAGCATTTT. Protein: CASSDRANSNQPQHF.

V usage is TRBV12-3 or TRBV12-4 and J usage is TRBJ2-3; tentatively, D is TRBD2 (5 bases). CDR3 size: 16 residues. The germline V and J ends were trimmed by 3 bases and 2 bases, with 15 bases remaining between them. CDR3 in DNA: TGTGCCAGCAGTTTTCGTTCTAGCCCACCCACAGATACGCAGTATTTT. Translating gives CASSFRSSPPTDTQYF.

CDR3: CASSPEQGWGTGELFF. DNA for the CDR3: TGTGCCAGCAGCCCAGAGCAGGGGTGGGGCACCGGGGAGCTGTTTTTT. This chain links TRBV4-2 with TRBJ2-2; possible D gene TRBD1, 6 bases. Germline V lookup: CDR1 LGHNA, CDR2 YNFKEQ. The V gene lost 4 bases and the J gene lost 4 bases, with 16 bases spanning the gap. The CDR3 is 16 residues long.

The rearrangement uses TRBV4-3 and TRBJ2-1; 8 positions agree with TRBD2. The CDR3 has 17 residues. Losses at the gene ends were 2 bases for V and 2 bases for J; bases not matched to a gene: 8. The germline CDR1 and CDR2 sequences are LGHNA and YSLEER. The CDR3 region is CASSQSPYGGAYNEQFF. The DNA for the CDR3 is TGCGCCAGCAGCCAAAGCCCCTACGGGGGGGCCTACAATGAGCAGTTCTTC.

This CDR3 is CAIRSDSLDGYTF. The CDR3, as DNA: TGTGCCATCAGGTCTGATTCGTTAGATGGCTACACCTTC. The V call is TRBV10-3, the J call TRBJ1-2; D is unresolved. CDR1 and CDR2 (germline): ENHRY, SYGVKD. The germline V and J ends were trimmed by 6 bases and 6 bases, with 14 bases remaining between them. The CDR3 is made up of 13 amino acids.

The V and J genes are TRBV20-1 and TRBJ1-2; D is uncertain. The CDR3 is 13 residues long. Deletions cut 1 base from V and 6 bases from J, with 12 bases between. Germline V lookup: CDR1 DFQATT, CDR2 SNEGSKA (reference sequence). The CDR3 reads CSARGPRPHGYTF. CDR3 DNA sequence: TGCAGTGCTAGAGGTCCCCGCCCGCATGGCTACACCTTC.

This clonotype occurred a few times. The chain recombines TRBV7-2 with TRBJ2-6; D gene ambiguous. Per germline, CDR1 SGHTA and CDR2 FQGNSA. Trimming shortened V by 4 bases and J by 2 bases, and 18 bases separated the two germline ends. The CDR3 consists of 18 residues. The CDR3 region is CASSSITGIPPGANVLTF. The CDR3 DNA sequence: TGTGCCAGCAGCTCGATAACGGGCATCCCCCCTGGGGCCAACGTCCTGACTTTC.

This clonotype has a count of ten or more. J is TRBJ2-3 and V is TRBV5-1, with TRBD1 as a possible D gene (5 bases). The V end was cut by 1 base, the J end by 1 base, with 7 bases between. CDR3 length: 14 amino acids. In germline, CDR1 is SGHRS, CDR2 YFSETQ. Here the CDR3 DNA reads TGCGCCAGCAGCTTGAAAGGGGGCACAGATACGCAGTATTTT. Translated: CASSLKGGTDTQYF.

The chain recombines TRBV4-2 with TRBJ1-1; tentatively, D is TRBD1 (6 bases). V shed 0 bases and J shed 5 bases, with 16 bases lying between them. CDR3 length: 16 amino acids. From germline, CDR1 is LGHNA and CDR2 YNFKEQ. DNA for the CDR3: TGTGCCAGCAGCCAAGATTGGGACACCGGGGCAACTGAAGCTTTCTTT. It translates to CASSQDWDTGATEAFF.

This clonotype was seen a few times. This chain joins TRBV29-1 and TRBJ2-3; D gene ambiguous. This CDR3 comprises 16 residues. Germline lookup yields CDR1 SQVTM and CDR2 ANQGSEA. V lost 1 base and J lost 0, with 14 bases in between. The CDR3 nucleotides read TGCAGCGTTGAAGGCGGTGACACTACTAGCACAGATACGCAGTATTTT. Residues: CSVEGGDTTSTDTQYF.

This clonotype was seen a few times. This chain links TRBV6-5 with TRBJ1-2; D not certain. The CDR3 is 11 residues long. V gave up 3 bases and J gave up 8 bases, with 7 bases separating them. Germline V CDR1 and CDR2: MNHEY, SVGAGI. CDR3 residues: CASSYGRGYTF. For the CDR3, the DNA is TGTGCCAGCAGTTATGGCAGAGGCTACACCTTC.

The rearrangement joins TRBV5-1 to TRBJ2-3, with D perhaps matching TRBD1 (5 bases). Trimming removed 1 base from V and 2 bases from J, with 11 bases in between. Germline CDR1 SGHRS, CDR2 YFSETQ. The CDR3 totals 15 residues. The CDR3 spells CASSLTGENTDTQYF. CDR3 sequence (DNA): TGCGCCAGCAGCTTGACAGGTGAAAACACAGATACGCAGTATTTT.

This clonotype was observed at least ten times. CDR3 residues: CASSADRDTEAFF. The DNA for the CDR3 is TGCGCCAGCAGCGCCGACAGGGACACTGAAGCTTTCTTT. The rearrangement uses TRBV5-1 and TRBJ1-1, with 7 bases that match TRBD1. The germline gives CDR1 SGHRS, CDR2 YFSETQ. The V segment lost 4 bases and the J segment 3 bases; nucleotides outside the gene matches: 3. The CDR3 length is 13 residues.

In this sample, this clonotype turned up a few times. The chain uses TRBV4-1 and TRBJ2-3, with 9 bases aligning to TRBD2. The CDR3 loop spans 16 amino acids. Germline V CDR1 and CDR2: MGHRA, YSYEKL. V was pared by 4 bases and J by 1 base, with 6 bases of the junction left unmatched. Here the CDR3 reads CASSPRERGGTDTQYF. The CDR3 DNA reads TGCGCCAGCAGCCCACGGGAGCGGGGGGGCACAGATACGCAGTATTTT.

The V and J genes are TRBV20-1 and TRBJ2-5; D is uncertain. The CDR3 runs to 11 residues. Germline values: CDR1 DFQATT, CDR2 SNEGSKA (reference sequence). The V end lost 6 bases, the J end lost 5 bases, and 10 bases lay between the germline ends. Here the CDR3 DNA reads TGCAGTGCCAAGGACGGGGAGACCCAGTACTTC. The encoded protein is CSAKDGETQYF.